Listed here is a single TCR beta chain. This receptor's antigen is unknown. There are no base qualities to consult, and no much larger clone falls within one base. The data were obtained in a study of T cells after yellow fever vaccination (dated by TCRdb to the late 2010s). About the study as a whole: Libraries from fractions with low cell numbers were prepared with the SMART-Seq v4 Ultra Low Input RNA kit. To follow T-cell clones before and after both primary and booster YFV17D yellow fever vaccination, bulk TCR alpha and beta repertoires underwent longitudinal sequencing. Two healthy male donors made up the cohort, one aged 18 to 30 years and the other aged 30 to 40 years. Blood samples were taken at several timepoints before and after primary and secondary immunization, and bulk PBMC replicates and cell subsets were isolated.

These reads were obtained on an Illumina NovaSeq 6000. Synthesis of TCR cDNA relied on 5'RACE template switching, a step that introduced a universal primer site along with unique molecular identifiers. Priming for cDNA synthesis came from both the TCR alpha and TCR beta constant segments. Library amplification used two PCR steps, and the second PCR step added sample barcodes and sequencing adapters. Sequencing of the libraries was done on either Illumina HiSeq 2500 (2x100 bp) or NovaSeq (2x150 bp). Per the source publication's procedure: Reads were demultiplexed and collapsed into UMI consensus sequences with MIGEC, and V(D)J alignment was performed with MiXCR. Using edgeR on replicate PBMC samples, clonotypes were called vaccine-responding if FDR was below 0.01 and the log2 fold change was above 5 up to day 15. Bulk clonotypes were assigned CD4 or CD8 identity according to which sequenced CD4 or CD8 repertoire held them at higher abundance. TCRdb cleaned the public reads at Q25 with fastp, built clones with MiXCR and kept in-frame beta chains. Every entry covers one CDR3 protein and lists the most common genes and DNA from its rows. TCRdb, rather than the study authors, made the V and J calls. Within this sample are fewer than 350,000 distinct CDR3 sequences, with 3.6% of them counted one time only. Together, the top ten hold around 24% of the sample.

Interpreted using the paper, the treatment or condition label stands for: live attenuated yellow fever vaccine strain. At each blood-draw timepoint, two biological replicates of bulk PBMCs were obtained. PBMCs were isolated from peripheral blood using a standard Ficoll-Paque protocol. TriZol was used to extract RNA from bulk PBMCs, CD4 and CD8 fractions, and dextramer-positive and dextramer-negative fractions. Ends trimmed: V by 6 bases, J by 5 bases; bases unmatched to a gene: 5. Its CDR3 holds 13 amino acids, cysteine through phenylalanine. Only the CDR3 DNA stays, 39 bases, in frame from base 1. CDR1 and CDR2 are drawn from the germline V gene: MDHEN, SYDVKM. What the authors observed across the whole study: Computational filtering was required because FACS-sorted repertoires could contain abundant contaminating clonotypes from the bulk population. A small fraction of clonotypes appeared in both the CD4 and CD8 compartments, likely as a result of convergent recombination. Because only two donors were included in the study, the extent to which the findings can be generalized is limited. The secondary T-cell response was found to be weaker but faster than the primary response, with a peak reached on day 5 rather than on day 15. Most clones expanded after primary vaccination (almost 98% of CD4 and over 80% of CD8) were re-detected after the booster, suggesting that broad memory maintenance occurred.

The specimen comprised PBMCs, sampled on the day of the yellow fever booster vaccination. The TCR was taken from a man aged 18 to 30 who received the YFV17D yellow fever vaccine. Recombination linked TRBV28 to TRBJ1-2, with 8 bases matching TRBD1. The CDR3 loop reads CASSQRTGYGYTF. The nucleotide sequence reads TGTGCCAGCAGCCAAAGGACAGGGTATGGCTACACCTTC.